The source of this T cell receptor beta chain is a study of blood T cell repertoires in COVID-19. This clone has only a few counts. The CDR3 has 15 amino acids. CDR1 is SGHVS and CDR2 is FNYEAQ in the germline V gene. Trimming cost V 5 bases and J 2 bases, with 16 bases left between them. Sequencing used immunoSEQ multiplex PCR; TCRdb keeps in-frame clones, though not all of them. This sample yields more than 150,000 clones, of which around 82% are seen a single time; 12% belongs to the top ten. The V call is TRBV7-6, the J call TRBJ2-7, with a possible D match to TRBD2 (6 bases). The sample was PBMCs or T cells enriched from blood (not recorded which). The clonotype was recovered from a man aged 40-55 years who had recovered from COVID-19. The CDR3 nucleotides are TGTGCCAGCAGCCCGCGCGGGGCCGAGACCTACGAGCAGTACTTC. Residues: CASSPRGAETYEQYF.